This T cell receptor (beta chain) was profiled in a study of CD8 T cells in ankylosing spondylitis. Findings and limits, study-wide: Characteristic of ankylosing spondylitis blood, it appeared, was a TCR beta motif comprising about eight highly homologous variants. Disease-linked clones were found to be CD8+ and relatively rare in peripheral blood.

Germline-derived CDR1 and CDR2 are MGHDK and SYGVNS. CDR3 length: 13 residues. Trimming at V came to 5 bases and at J to 3 bases, leaving 4 bases not matched to a gene. This clonotype was seen many times. Antigen unknown. Preparation of TCR beta libraries was done by quantitative 5'-RACE with molecular barcodes. TCRdb re-derived calls from the 5' RACE reads in MiXCR, one entry per CDR3 protein. The profile covers just under 550,000 distinct CDR3 sequences, with 10% to 15% appearing a single time and around 7% taken by the ten largest. Sequenced: blood, either unsorted or a sorted T cell fraction (not recorded which). This sequence originates from a male donor with ankylosing spondylitis. The rearrangement uses TRBV25-1 and TRBJ2-7, with 7 nucleotides matching TRBD1. The CDR3 DNA reads as TGTGCCAGCAGTCGACAGGGATTCTACGAGCAGTACTTC. This sequence encodes CASSRQGFYEQYF.